This T cell receptor beta chain appears in the sequencing data of a study of CD8 T cells in Susac syndrome. At the level of the study: Patients with Susac syndrome were therapy-naive, on corticosteroids, or on intravenous immunoglobulin alone at the time that blood was drawn.

The authors negatively isolated CD8+ and CD4+ T cells and FACS-enriched TEMRA cells. Random-hexamer reverse transcription was applied to roughly 0.5 to 1 ug RNA. TCRdb used MiXCR to reprocess the immunoSEQ multiplex PCR reads, holding one entry per CDR3 protein. The sample yields some 97,000 distinct CDR3 sequences, around 96% seen once. Study findings and constraints: Clonal expansion involving Susac CD8+ cells peaked in TEMRA cells and active patients.

In regard to this clonotype: The target antigen is unknown.

V lost 1 base to trimming and J lost 0 bases, with 8 bases between them. This CDR3 is built from 14 residues. CDR1 DFQATT and CDR2 SNEGSKA come from the germline V gene (reference sequence). Sequenced sample: CD8+ T cells from PBMCs. This chain links TRBV20-1 with TRBJ2-3; D gene ambiguous. This receptor was taken from a human donor with Susac syndrome. CDR3 bases: TGCAGTGCTAGAGCTCTATCTAGCACAGATACGCAGTATTTT. It yields the protein CSARALSSTDTQYF.